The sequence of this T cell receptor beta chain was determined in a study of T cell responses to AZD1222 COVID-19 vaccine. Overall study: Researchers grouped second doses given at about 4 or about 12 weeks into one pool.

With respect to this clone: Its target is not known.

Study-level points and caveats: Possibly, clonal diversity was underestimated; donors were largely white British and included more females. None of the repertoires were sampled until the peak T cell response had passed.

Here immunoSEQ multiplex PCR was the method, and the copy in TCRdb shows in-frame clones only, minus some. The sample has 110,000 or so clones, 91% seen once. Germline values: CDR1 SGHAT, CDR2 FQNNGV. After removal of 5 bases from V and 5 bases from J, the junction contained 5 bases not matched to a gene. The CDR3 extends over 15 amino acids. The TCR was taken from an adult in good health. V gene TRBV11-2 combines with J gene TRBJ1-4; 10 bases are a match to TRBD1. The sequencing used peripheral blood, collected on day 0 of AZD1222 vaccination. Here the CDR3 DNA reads TGTGCCAGCAGCCAACGGGACAGGGGAAATGAAAAACTGTTTTTT. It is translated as CASSQRDRGNEKLFF.